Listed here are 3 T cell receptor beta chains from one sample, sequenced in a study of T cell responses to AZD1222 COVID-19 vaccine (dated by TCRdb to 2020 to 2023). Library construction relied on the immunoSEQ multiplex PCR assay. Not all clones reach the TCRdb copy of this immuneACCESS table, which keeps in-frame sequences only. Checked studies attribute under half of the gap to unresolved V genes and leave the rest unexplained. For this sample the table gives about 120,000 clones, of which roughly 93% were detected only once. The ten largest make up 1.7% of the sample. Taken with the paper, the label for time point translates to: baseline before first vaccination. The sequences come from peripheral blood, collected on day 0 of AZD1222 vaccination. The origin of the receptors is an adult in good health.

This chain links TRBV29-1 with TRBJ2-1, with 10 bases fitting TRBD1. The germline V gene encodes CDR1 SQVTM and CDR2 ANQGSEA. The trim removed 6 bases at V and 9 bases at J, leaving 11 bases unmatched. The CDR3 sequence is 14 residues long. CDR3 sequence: CSVPNWTGGGEQFF. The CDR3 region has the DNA TGCAGCGTACCTAATTGGACAGGGGGGGGTGAGCAGTTCTTC.

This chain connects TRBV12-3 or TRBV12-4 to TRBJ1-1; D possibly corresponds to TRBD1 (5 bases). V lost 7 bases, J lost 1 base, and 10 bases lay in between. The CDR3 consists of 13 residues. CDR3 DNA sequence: TGTGCCAGCACCCCGACAGAGAACACTGAAGCTTTCTTT. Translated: CASTPTENTEAFF.

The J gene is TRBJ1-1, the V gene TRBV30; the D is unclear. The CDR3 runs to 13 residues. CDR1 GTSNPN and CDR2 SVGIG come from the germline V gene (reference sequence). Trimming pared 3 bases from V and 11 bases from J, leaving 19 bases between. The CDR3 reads CAWSSIPSSGAFF. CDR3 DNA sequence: TGTGCCTGGAGCTCCATCCCTTCATCTGGGGCTTTCTTT.